Listed below are T cell receptor beta chains from one sample, sequenced in a study of OX40 agonist ivuxolimab in advanced cancers. Here immunoSEQ multiplex PCR was the method, and the copy in TCRdb shows in-frame clones only, minus some. The sample yields roughly 70,000 clones, about 81% seen once. This sample comprised CD4+ or CD8+ T cells sorted from blood, obtained in a trial of the OX40 agonist ivuxolimab. The receptors here all came from an adult with an advanced solid tumor such as melanoma, head and neck, liver or kidney cancer. CDR3s include the opening cysteine and the closing phenylalanine or tryptophan. D genes are given only for firm matches. The size entry is marked missing in some rows and otherwise reads once, few, many or a size class.

D gene: TRBD2
V gene: TRBV5-4
J gene: TRBJ2-3
clone size: NA
CDR3 protein: CASSWTGTSGKTQYF
CDR3 DNA: TGTGCCAGCAGCTGGACCGGGACTAGCGGGAAGACGCAGTATTTT

D gene: NA
V gene: TRBV29-1
J gene: TRBJ1-2
clone size: NA
CDR3 protein: CSVDGRAGRGGGYTF
CDR3 DNA: TGCAGCGTTGATGGTAGGGCTGGCAGGGGAGGAGGCTACACCTTC

D gene: NA
V gene: TRBV6-5
J gene: TRBJ2-2
clone size: NA
CDR3 protein: CASGLGATNTGELFF
CDR3 DNA: TGTGCCAGCGGGTTGGGAGCCACGAACACCGGGGAGCTGTTTTTT

D gene: NA
V gene: TRBV6-5
J gene: TRBJ1-6
clone size: once
CDR3 protein: CASSSRTANSPLHF
CDR3 DNA: TGTGCCAGCAGTTCCCGGACAGCAAATTCACCCCTCCACTTT

D gene: NA
V gene: TRBV7-6
J gene: TRBJ2-5
clone size: NA
CDR3 protein: CASSLGVTSRETQYF
CDR3 DNA: TGTGCCAGCAGCTTAGGTGTGACCTCACGGGAGACCCAGTACTTC

D gene: NA
V gene: TRBV30
J gene: TRBJ1-5
clone size: NA
CDR3 protein: CAWSGDGNQPQHF
CDR3 DNA: TGTGCCTGGAGTGGGGACGGGAATCAGCCCCAGCATTTT

D gene: TRBD1
V gene: TRBV19
J gene: TRBJ2-7
clone size: NA
CDR3 protein: CASSLDRGLEQYF
CDR3 DNA: TGTGCCAGTAGTCTGGACAGGGGGCTTGAGCAGTACTTC

D gene: TRBD2
V gene: TRBV5-6
J gene: TRBJ2-1
clone size: NA
CDR3 protein: CATSGTSKNEQFF
CDR3 DNA: TGTGCCACCTCCGGGACTAGTAAAAATGAGCAGTTCTTC

D gene: NA
V gene: TRBV2
J gene: TRBJ2-1
clone size: once
CDR3 protein: CAGKDSDTYNEQFF
CDR3 DNA: TGTGCCGGCAAAGACAGCGACACTTACAATGAGCAGTTCTTC

D gene: NA
V gene: TRBV2
J gene: TRBJ1-2
clone size: NA
CDR3 protein: CASIVTGKGDGYTF
CDR3 DNA: TGTGCCAGCATAGTAACAGGGAAGGGGGATGGCTACACCTTC

D gene: TRBD1
V gene: TRBV5-4
J gene: TRBJ2-1
clone size: NA
CDR3 protein: CASSLRDRGNEQFF
CDR3 DNA: TGTGCCAGCAGCTTACGGGACAGGGGTAATGAGCAGTTCTTC

D gene: TRBD1
V gene: TRBV7-2
J gene: TRBJ1-2
clone size: NA
CDR3 protein: CASSPVRTGDGYTF
CDR3 DNA: TGTGCCAGCAGCCCGGTACGGACAGGAGATGGCTACACCTTC

D gene: NA
V gene: TRBV5-1
J gene: TRBJ1-4
clone size: NA
CDR3 protein: CASRLMGGNEKLFF
CDR3 DNA: TGCGCCAGCAGGCTTATGGGGGGCAATGAAAAACTGTTTTTT

D gene: TRBD2
V gene: TRBV13
J gene: TRBJ2-1
clone size: NA
CDR3 protein: CASSLGAGGYNEQFF
CDR3 DNA: TGTGCCAGCAGCTTAGGAGCGGGGGGATACAATGAGCAGTTCTTC

D gene: NA
V gene: TRBV23-1
J gene: TRBJ1-5
clone size: NA
CDR3 protein: CASSQYVRPQHF
CDR3 DNA: TGCGCCAGCAGTCAGTATGTTCGGCCCCAGCATTTT

D gene: TRBD1
V gene: TRBV10-3
J gene: TRBJ1-3
clone size: NA
CDR3 protein: CAIRSGTAGNTIYF
CDR3 DNA: TGTGCCATCAGGTCCGGGACAGCTGGAAACACCATATATTTT

D gene: TRBD1
V gene: TRBV6-5
J gene: TRBJ2-7
clone size: NA
CDR3 protein: CASRRDRADEQYF
CDR3 DNA: TGTGCCAGCAGGCGGGACAGGGCGGACGAGCAGTACTTC

D gene: NA
V gene: TRBV20-1
J gene: TRBJ1-1
clone size: NA
CDR3 protein: CSARLTGFAFF
CDR3 DNA: TGCAGTGCTAGACTAACAGGGTTCGCTTTCTTT